These T cell receptor beta chains were read from a single sample in a study of shared clonotypes between healthy human individuals. Clones were sequenced by immunoSEQ multiplex PCR, and TCRdb holds only the in-frame ones, with some missing. Found here are over a million clones, more than 95% of them singletons; the top ten hold about 1.2%. Specimen: naive CD4+ T cells sorted from blood. The source is a man under 40 in good health. The CDR3 runs from the conserved cysteine through the conserved F or W. A D gene is named only where the DNA matches it firmly. Not every row has a clone size; where given, it reads once, few, many or a size class.

J gene,V gene,clone size,D gene,CDR3 DNA,CDR3 protein
TRBJ2-2,TRBV6-5,NA,NA,TGTGCCAGCAGTACAGGGTTGGGCACCGGGGAGCTGTTTTTT,CASSTGLGTGELFF
TRBJ2-5,TRBV10-3,NA,NA,TGTGCCATCAGTGAGTCCGCAGGGTCGGGGACCCAGTACTTC,CAISESAGSGTQYF
TRBJ2-3,TRBV7-2,NA,TRBD2,TGTGCCAGCAGCTGGGCGGGACTAGCGGGATCAGATACGCAGTATTTT,CASSWAGLAGSDTQYF
TRBJ2-7,TRBV28,NA,NA,TGTGCCAGCAGTCTTGGGGAGCCGGCTATTGGGCAGTACTTC,CASSLGEPAIGQYF
TRBJ1-2,TRBV7-8,NA,NA,TGTGCCAGCAGCCAGTTCGGCGGGGGAGCCTATGGCTACACCTTC,CASSQFGGGAYGYTF
TRBJ2-3,TRBV5-1,NA,NA,TGCGCCAGCAGCTTGAAGGTTTCGGGCACAGATACGCAGTATTTT,CASSLKVSGTDTQYF
TRBJ1-1,TRBV5-1,NA,NA,TGCGCCAGCAGCGAACCAATGAACACTGAAGCTTTCTTT,CASSEPMNTEAFF
TRBJ2-7,TRBV11-3,NA,TRBD2,TGTGCCAGCAGCCCGCCGGGACTAGCGGGTACCTACGAGCAGTACTTC,CASSPPGLAGTYEQYF
TRBJ2-1,TRBV6-5,NA,NA,TGTGCCAGCTTAGAAGGGTATGAGCAGTTCTTC,CASLEGYEQFF
TRBJ2-1,TRBV28,NA,TRBD2,TGTGCCAGCAGTCACGCCCTTCGTAGGGGTAGCGGGTTGAGGGCCTCCTACAATGAGCAGTTCTTC,CASSHALRRGSGLRASYNEQFF
TRBJ2-2,TRBV2,NA,TRBD1,TGTGCCAGCACTCAGGACAGGGTAGGGACCGGGGAGCTGTTTTTT,CASTQDRVGTGELFF
TRBJ1-1,TRBV7-9,NA,NA,TGTGCCAGCAGCATCGGGACCGTGAACACTGAAGCTTTCTTT,CASSIGTVNTEAFF
TRBJ2-7,TRBV29-1,NA,TRBD2,TGCAGCGTTGTTGGCTCTAGCGGGAGCTACGAGCAGTACTTC,CSVVGSSGSYEQYF
TRBJ2-1,TRBV7-8,NA,NA,TGTGCCAGCAGCTTAGAGTGGGAGAACTACAATGAGCAGTTCTTC,CASSLEWENYNEQFF
TRBJ2-1,TRBV6-5,NA,TRBD2,TGTGCCAGCAGTGGACTAGCGGGAGGAAATGAGCAGTTCTTC,CASSGLAGGNEQFF
TRBJ2-1,TRBV5-1,NA,NA,TGCGCCAGCAGCTCCCTCCCGGGCTCCTACAATGAGCAGTTCTTC,CASSSLPGSYNEQFF
TRBJ2-1,TRBV27,NA,NA,TGTGCCAGCAGTTTATCGCTGGACATTTCGTTCTACAATGAGCAGTTCTTC,CASSLSLDISFYNEQFF
TRBJ2-5,TRBV7-9,NA,NA,TGTGCCAGCAGCTTTTTGCCCGACTGGGTTGGCGAGACCCAGTACTTC,CASSFLPDWVGETQYF
TRBJ2-4,TRBV29-1,NA,NA,TGCAGCGTTGTTCGGCTGGGCGGCAAAAACATTCAGTACTTC,CSVVRLGGKNIQYF
TRBJ2-3,TRBV5-4,NA,NA,TGTGCCAGCAGCTTGGCCGGCACAGATACGCAGTATTTT,CASSLAGTDTQYF
TRBJ2-7,TRBV11-2,NA,TRBD2,TGTGCCAGCAGCGTCGGGGGGTTTTCCGCCCGGGAGCAGTACTTC,CASSVGGFSAREQYF
TRBJ2-5,TRBV6-5,NA,NA,TGTGCCAGCGGGGGAGATTCGGCCCAGTACTTC,CASGGDSAQYF
TRBJ2-6,TRBV27,NA,NA,TGTGCCAGCAGTGAATCGGGACGGATCTCTGGGGCCAACGTCCTGACTTTC,CASSESGRISGANVLTF
TRBJ2-5,TRBV25-1,NA,TRBD1,TGTGCCAGCAGTGAGGGACAGGGATCACGGTTGGAGACCCAGTACTTC,CASSEGQGSRLETQYF
TRBJ2-1,TRBV2,NA,TRBD2,TGTGCCAGCAGCCCCAGGACTAGCTCCCCTTGGAATGAGCAGTTCTTC,CASSPRTSSPWNEQFF
TRBJ2-3,TRBV6-5,NA,NA,TGTGCCAGCAGTTACCCAGGAGTAGATACGCAGTATTTT,CASSYPGVDTQYF
TRBJ1-1,TRBV29-1,NA,TRBD1,TGCAGCGTTGATGTCGACAGGGACGGCGCCATGAACACTGAAGCTTTCTTT,CSVDVDRDGAMNTEAFF
TRBJ2-3,TRBV5-4,NA,TRBD1,TGTGCCAGCAGCTTGGGACGGGACAGGGGGTCTTTTACGCAGTATTTT,CASSLGRDRGSFTQYF
TRBJ2-4,TRBV2,NA,NA,TGTGCCAGCAGTGACAGGATACTAGCCAAAAACATTCAGTACTTC,CASSDRILAKNIQYF
TRBJ2-6,TRBV5-1,NA,NA,TGCGCCAGCAGCTTGGGAAGTAGTGGGGCCAACGTCCTGACTTTC,CASSLGSSGANVLTF
TRBJ2-5,TRBV7-8,NA,NA,TGTGCCAGCAGCCCTGTGACGTCTATTCCGGCTGAGACCCAGTACTTC,CASSPVTSIPAETQYF
TRBJ2-7,TRBV7-7,NA,NA,TGTGCTAGCAGCCGGATGACGGGATCCTACGAGCAGTACTTC,CASSRMTGSYEQYF
TRBJ2-1,TRBV6-5,NA,TRBD2,TGTGCCAGCAGTCTAGCGGGAGGGAGGCAGCAGTTCTTC,CASSLAGGRQQFF
TRBJ2-1,TRBV9,NA,TRBD2,TGTGCCAGCAGCGGACGACTGGCTAGCGGGATCTCCGAGCAGTTCTTC,CASSGRLASGISEQFF
TRBJ2-7,TRBV5-5,NA,NA,TGTGCCAGCAGTTGGAAAAATCGTTACGAGCAGTACTTC,CASSWKNRYEQYF
TRBJ1-1,TRBV6-1,once,NA,TGTGCCAGCAGTCCTCAGGGGTCCCCTGAAGCTTTCTTT,CASSPQGSPEAFF
TRBJ2-1,TRBV14,NA,TRBD2,TGTGCCAGCAGCCAAGATCAGGCGGGCACTAGCGGGAGACGGGGCAATGAGCAGTTCTTC,CASSQDQAGTSGRRGNEQFF
TRBJ2-3,TRBV18,NA,NA,TGTGCCAGCTCACCGACCGATACGCAGTATTTT,CASSPTDTQYF
TRBJ1-2,TRBV10-3,NA,NA,TGTGCCATCAGTGAGTCGCACTTTAACTATGGCTACACCTTC,CAISESHFNYGYTF
TRBJ2-7,TRBV11-2,NA,TRBD2,TGTGCCAGCAGCCCGTACCCCGGGACTAGCGCCACCTCCTACGAGCAGTACTTC,CASSPYPGTSATSYEQYF
TRBJ2-4,TRBV6-5,NA,NA,TGTGCCAGCAGTTACTTATCTAGGGGAGCCAAAAACATTCAGTACTTC,CASSYLSRGAKNIQYF